Sequencing of this TCR beta chain was carried out in a study of T cell repertoires in cytomegalovirus infection. Broader study findings: Pooled public TCR beta family frequency picked out CMV carriers with the relevant HLA.

V was cut by 3 bases and J by 2 bases, with 16 bases left in between. There are 15 residues in the CDR3. CDR1 is DFQATT and CDR2 is SNEGSKA in the germline V gene (reference sequence). MiXCR, run by TCRdb on the reads, gives a single entry per CDR3 protein. The sample yields around 740,000 distinct CDR3 sequences, about a third seen once. This clonotype was detected a few times. Antigen unknown. The clonotype originates from a human donor in good health (CMV status not recorded). Some clones in this sample may be carry-over from other donors' samples. The V call is TRBV20-1, the J call TRBJ2-5, with D maybe TRBD2 (5 bases). The source material was PBMCs. The CDR3 DNA sequence: TGCAGTGCTAGGAGGTCCGGACTGGTTCAAGAGACCCAGTACTTC. Translating gives CSARRSGLVQETQYF.